The clone carrying this TCR beta chain was recorded only once. Study processing details: Estimation of nucleated cell counts relied on the amplification of reference gene primers. The method was immunoSEQ multiplex PCR; TCRdb's version includes in-frame clones alone and lacks a portion of them. Clonal size and the V and J genes are those of that table, whereas D and trimming came from the DNA. The sample contains 93,000 or so clones, about nine tenths of which appear only once. This sample is drawn from a study of blood T cell repertoires in COVID-19. Study information: The United States, Italy and Spain were the sources of the acute and convalescent COVID-19 samples. The analysed material was cDNA or gDNA that came from T cells, B-cell-depleted T cells, or PBMCs.

The junction had 11 bases not matched to a gene; V was cut back by 3 bases and J by 2 bases. Germline V gene data show CDR1 as MNHNS and CDR2 as SASEGT. The CDR3 loop spans 17 amino acids. Material: peripheral blood. The V call is TRBV6-1, the J call TRBJ2-7; 9 nucleotides align to TRBD1. The origin of this receptor is a woman of 80 years or more in a cohort sampled during active COVID-19. The CDR3 DNA reads TGTGCCAGCAGTGATGCCAGCGGACAGGGGACCCCCTACGAGCAGTACTTC. It specifies CASSDASGQGTPYEQYF.